This T cell receptor beta chain is from a study of T cells in localized non-small cell lung cancer. CDR3 length: 14 amino acids. CDR1 and CDR2 from the germline V gene are ENHRY and SYGVKD. V lost 6 bases to trimming and J lost 4 bases; unmatched junction nucleotides: 6. Profiled with immunoSEQ multiplex PCR; TCRdb holds only in-frame clones, not every one. The table has over 20,000 clones, over 75% seen once. The specimen was peripheral blood mononuclear cells, collected before any cancer treatment. This chain links TRBV10-3 with TRBJ1-5, with 7 bases aligning to TRBD1. This receptor was obtained from a male donor older than 55 with stage II lung adenocarcinoma. CDR3 sequence: CAISRQGGNQPQHF. The CDR3, as DNA: TGTGCCATCAGCAGACAGGGTGGAAATCAGCCCCAGCATTTT.